A selection of T cell receptor beta chains follows, all from one sample in a study of T cell repertoires in cytomegalovirus infection. MiXCR was run by TCRdb on the reads, yielding one entry per CDR3 protein. The sample contains roughly 230,000 distinct CDR3 sequences, approximately 17% of which appear only once. Sequencing input: CD8+ T cells from PBMCs. These receptors were obtained from a human donor in good health (CMV status not recorded). Some clones in this sample may be carry-over from other donors' samples. Both conserved end residues are part of each CDR3. The D gene is left open where the match is weak. Clone size, where shown, is once, few, many, or a class for clones that have expanded.

clone size: few
D gene: TRBD1
J gene: TRBJ2-7
V gene: TRBV6-2/TRBV6-3
CDR3 protein: CASSRDRGTYEQYF
CDR3 DNA: TGTGCCAGCAGCCGGGACAGGGGGACGTACGAGCAGTACTTC

clone size: .
D gene: .
J gene: TRBJ1-1
V gene: TRBV2
CDR3 protein: CASSQGVGTEAFF
CDR3 DNA: TGTGCCAGCAGTCAAGGGGTGGGAACTGAAGCTTTCTTT

clone size: few
D gene: TRBD1
J gene: TRBJ1-5
V gene: TRBV24-1
CDR3 protein: CATSLRDRGFRSNQPQHF
CDR3 DNA: TGTGCCACCAGCCTCCGGGACAGGGGTTTTCGGAGCAATCAGCCCCAGCATTTT

clone size: few
D gene: .
J gene: TRBJ2-7
V gene: TRBV28
CDR3 protein: CASSFRTEAYEQYF
CDR3 DNA: TGTGCCAGCAGTTTCAGGACAGAAGCCTACGAGCAGTACTTC

clone size: few
D gene: .
J gene: TRBJ2-2
V gene: TRBV6-2/TRBV6-3
CDR3 protein: CASSYLMDTGELFF
CDR3 DNA: TGTGCCAGCAGTTACCTCATGGACACCGGGGAGCTGTTTTTT

clone size: .
D gene: TRBD1
J gene: TRBJ1-1
V gene: TRBV10-3
CDR3 protein: CAISLDRVEAFF
CDR3 DNA: TGTGCCATCAGTCTAGACAGGGTTGAAGCTTTCTTT

clone size: .
D gene: .
J gene: TRBJ2-7
V gene: TRBV12-3/TRBV12-4
CDR3 protein: CASSLWGGYEQYF
CDR3 DNA: TGTGCCAGCAGTTTATGGGGCGGTTACGAGCAGTACTTC

clone size: many
D gene: TRBD2
J gene: TRBJ2-3
V gene: TRBV6-4
CDR3 protein: CASSSASGGTDTQYF
CDR3 DNA: TGTGCCAGCAGTTCGGCTAGCGGGGGAACAGATACGCAGTATTTT

clone size: few
D gene: .
J gene: TRBJ1-1
V gene: TRBV7-9
CDR3 protein: CASSLGPSLEAFF
CDR3 DNA: TGTGCCAGCAGCCTCGGTCCTTCACTCGAAGCTTTCTTT

clone size: many
D gene: .
J gene: TRBJ2-5
V gene: TRBV7-8
CDR3 protein: CASSLTPEETQYF
CDR3 DNA: TGTGCCAGCAGCTTAACCCCCGAAGAGACCCAGTACTTC

clone size: .
D gene: .
J gene: TRBJ2-5
V gene: TRBV7-1
CDR3 protein: CASSPLDGQETQYF
CDR3 DNA: TGTGCCAGCAGCCCCTTGGACGGGCAAGAGACCCAGTACTTC

clone size: .
D gene: .
J gene: TRBJ2-2
V gene: TRBV7-8
CDR3 protein: CASSLVLGWGGGTGELFF
CDR3 DNA: TGTGCCAGCAGCTTAGTTCTTGGTTGGGGGGGCGGCACCGGGGAGCTGTTTTTT

clone size: few
D gene: .
J gene: TRBJ1-2
V gene: TRBV7-9
CDR3 protein: CASSTESGSSYGYTF
CDR3 DNA: TGTGCCAGCAGTACCGAATCGGGGTCGAGCTATGGCTACACCTTC

clone size: .
D gene: TRBD1
J gene: TRBJ2-7
V gene: TRBV29-1
CDR3 protein: CSVDGDSSYEQYF
CDR3 DNA: TGCAGCGTAGACGGGGACAGCTCCTACGAGCAGTACTTC

clone size: many
D gene: TRBD2
J gene: TRBJ2-5
V gene: TRBV7-8
CDR3 protein: CASSQGLAGETQYF
CDR3 DNA: TGTGCCAGCAGCCAGGGACTAGCGGGGGAGACCCAGTACTTC

clone size: few
D gene: .
J gene: TRBJ2-6
V gene: TRBV7-9
CDR3 protein: CASSLPLSSGANVLTF
CDR3 DNA: TGTGCCAGCAGCTTACCCTTGAGCTCTGGGGCCAACGTCCTGACTTTC

clone size: many
D gene: .
J gene: TRBJ2-1
V gene: TRBV4-1
CDR3 protein: CASSQDGAGISYNEQFF
CDR3 DNA: TGCGCCAGCAGCCAAGATGGGGCAGGGATTTCCTACAATGAGCAGTTCTTC

clone size: many
D gene: TRBD1
J gene: TRBJ1-6
V gene: TRBV7-6
CDR3 protein: CASSSGQGTTSPLHF
CDR3 DNA: TGTGCCAGCAGCTCGGGACAGGGTACTACATCACCCCTCCACTTT

clone size: .
D gene: .
J gene: TRBJ2-3
V gene: TRBV6-1
CDR3 protein: CASSDVSGPSTDTQYF
CDR3 DNA: TGTGCCAGCAGTGATGTGAGCGGGCCCAGCACAGATACGCAGTATTTT

clone size: .
D gene: .
J gene: TRBJ2-6
V gene: TRBV4-1
CDR3 protein: CASSQPITGANVLTF
CDR3 DNA: TGCGCCAGCAGCCAACCCATAACTGGGGCCAACGTCCTGACTTTC

clone size: few
D gene: .
J gene: TRBJ2-1
V gene: TRBV6-1
CDR3 protein: CASIITGGKINNEQFF
CDR3 DNA: TGTGCCAGCATCATAACCGGTGGAAAGATAAACAATGAGCAGTTCTTC

clone size: many
D gene: .
J gene: TRBJ2-7
V gene: TRBV7-6
CDR3 protein: CASSSGTYEQYF
CDR3 DNA: TGTGCCAGCAGCAGTGGGACCTACGAGCAGTACTTC

clone size: many
D gene: .
J gene: TRBJ1-3
V gene: TRBV4-3
CDR3 protein: CASSQTVGDGGNTIYF
CDR3 DNA: TGCGCCAGCAGCCAGACGGTCGGGGATGGTGGAAACACCATATATTTT

clone size: many
D gene: TRBD1
J gene: TRBJ2-5
V gene: TRBV7-2
CDR3 protein: CASSLPAAGGQETQYF
CDR3 DNA: TGTGCCAGCAGCCTCCCCGCTGCAGGGGGCCAAGAGACCCAGTACTTC

clone size: few
D gene: .
J gene: TRBJ2-4
V gene: TRBV4-2
CDR3 protein: CASSQDDPQRNIQYF
CDR3 DNA: TGTGCCAGCAGCCAAGACGACCCACAAAGGAACATTCAGTACTTC

clone size: few
D gene: TRBD1
J gene: TRBJ2-3
V gene: TRBV5-6
CDR3 protein: CASSSDRDSTDTQYF
CDR3 DNA: TGTGCCAGCAGCTCGGACAGGGATAGCACAGATACGCAGTATTTT

clone size: .
D gene: TRBD1
J gene: TRBJ2-1
V gene: TRBV27
CDR3 protein: CASSLGQGNEQFF
CDR3 DNA: TGTGCCAGCAGTTTAGGACAGGGGAATGAGCAGTTCTTC

clone size: few
D gene: .
J gene: TRBJ2-7
V gene: TRBV20-1
CDR3 protein: CSASPRQSYPSYEQYF
CDR3 DNA: TGCAGTGCTAGTCCCCGACAGTCCTACCCCTCCTACGAGCAGTACTTC

clone size: .
D gene: TRBD2
J gene: TRBJ2-3
V gene: TRBV28
CDR3 protein: CASSSDLAGGPMATQYF
CDR3 DNA: TGTGCCAGCAGCTCTGATCTAGCGGGGGGCCCTATGGCTACGCAGTATTTT

clone size: .
D gene: TRBD1
J gene: TRBJ2-1
V gene: TRBV20-1
CDR3 protein: CSARDLRGHYNEQFF
CDR3 DNA: TGCAGTGCTAGAGATTTGAGGGGGCATTACAATGAGCAGTTCTTC

clone size: few
D gene: .
J gene: TRBJ1-3
V gene: TRBV15
CDR3 protein: CATSRDSGRNTIYF
CDR3 DNA: TGTGCCACCAGCAGAGATTCTGGCAGGAACACCATATATTTT

clone size: many
D gene: TRBD1
J gene: TRBJ1-5
V gene: TRBV6-1
CDR3 protein: CASRLNRGDQPQHF
CDR3 DNA: TGTGCCAGCAGGCTCAACAGGGGCGATCAGCCCCAGCATTTT

clone size: many
D gene: .
J gene: TRBJ2-7
V gene: TRBV7-4
CDR3 protein: CASSYRRTYEQYF
CDR3 DNA: TGTGCCAGCAGCTACCGACGGACCTACGAGCAGTACTTC

clone size: few
D gene: .
J gene: TRBJ2-3
V gene: TRBV6-2/TRBV6-3
CDR3 protein: CASTHGGVADTQYF
CDR3 DNA: TGTGCCAGCACCCACGGAGGGGTCGCAGATACGCAGTATTTT

clone size: many
D gene: TRBD2
J gene: TRBJ2-1
V gene: TRBV6-5
CDR3 protein: CASSPGRGGLAGVYYNEQFF
CDR3 DNA: TGTGCCAGCAGTCCAGGCCGGGGCGGACTAGCGGGGGTTTACTACAATGAGCAGTTCTTC

clone size: .
D gene: TRBD2
J gene: TRBJ2-3
V gene: TRBV10-3
CDR3 protein: CAITPQFTSGDSSTDTQYF
CDR3 DNA: TGTGCCATCACACCTCAGTTCACTAGCGGGGATTCTAGCACAGATACGCAGTATTTT

clone size: .
D gene: TRBD1
J gene: TRBJ2-7
V gene: TRBV28
CDR3 protein: CASREDRDNYEQYF
CDR3 DNA: TGTGCCAGCAGAGAGGACAGGGACAATTACGAGCAGTACTTC

clone size: few
D gene: TRBD2
J gene: TRBJ2-7
V gene: TRBV20-1
CDR3 protein: CSAKIRGGGYEQYF
CDR3 DNA: TGCAGTGCTAAGATCCGCGGGGGTGGGTACGAGCAGTACTTC

clone size: few
D gene: TRBD1
J gene: TRBJ1-2
V gene: TRBV6-6
CDR3 protein: CASKEDRDYYGYTF
CDR3 DNA: TGTGCCAGCAAAGAGGACAGGGACTACTATGGCTACACCTTC

clone size: many
D gene: .
J gene: TRBJ2-7
V gene: TRBV6-1
CDR3 protein: CASSERQLYEQYF
CDR3 DNA: TGTGCCAGCAGTGAACGGCAGCTTTACGAGCAGTACTTC

clone size: many
D gene: TRBD1
J gene: TRBJ2-7
V gene: TRBV12-3/TRBV12-4
CDR3 protein: CASSTSGQGKPSYEQYF
CDR3 DNA: TGTGCCAGCAGTACCTCGGGACAGGGGAAGCCCTCCTACGAGCAGTACTTC

clone size: few
D gene: .
J gene: TRBJ2-1
V gene: TRBV10-3
CDR3 protein: CAISQTQGGSSYNEQFF
CDR3 DNA: TGTGCCATCAGTCAGACTCAGGGGGGGAGCTCCTACAATGAGCAGTTCTTC

clone size: few
D gene: .
J gene: TRBJ1-2
V gene: TRBV28
CDR3 protein: CASSLASGRRGYTF
CDR3 DNA: TGTGCCAGCAGCTTAGCGTCAGGTCGACGGGGCTACACCTTC

clone size: few
D gene: .
J gene: TRBJ1-1
V gene: TRBV7-2
CDR3 protein: CASSLGYVDTEAFF
CDR3 DNA: TGTGCCAGCAGCTTAGGTTACGTGGACACTGAAGCTTTCTTT

clone size: .
D gene: .
J gene: TRBJ1-2
V gene: TRBV7-9
CDR3 protein: CASSLGGNGYTF
CDR3 DNA: TGTGCCAGCAGCTTAGGAGGCAATGGCTACACCTTC

clone size: .
D gene: .
J gene: TRBJ2-7
V gene: TRBV7-9
CDR3 protein: CASSLARENPYEQYF
CDR3 DNA: TGTGCCAGCAGCTTAGCTCGAGAGAACCCTTACGAGCAGTACTTC

clone size: many
D gene: .
J gene: TRBJ1-3
V gene: TRBV27
CDR3 protein: CASSLGPSGNTIYF
CDR3 DNA: TGTGCCAGCAGTTTAGGCCCCTCTGGAAACACCATATATTTT

clone size: .
D gene: .
J gene: TRBJ1-1
V gene: TRBV12-5
CDR3 protein: CASGLVQFSEAFF
CDR3 DNA: TGTGCTAGTGGTTTGGTACAATTCTCTGAAGCTTTCTTT

clone size: few
D gene: TRBD1
J gene: TRBJ1-1
V gene: TRBV6-1
CDR3 protein: CASRWGTDKAFF
CDR3 DNA: TGTGCCAGCAGATGGGGGACAGACAAAGCTTTCTTT

clone size: few
D gene: .
J gene: TRBJ2-1
V gene: TRBV14
CDR3 protein: CASSQDGVQFF
CDR3 DNA: TGTGCCAGCAGCCAAGACGGGGTGCAGTTCTTC

clone size: .
D gene: TRBD1
J gene: TRBJ1-5
V gene: TRBV20-1
CDR3 protein: CSARDTGGLVVSNQPQHF
CDR3 DNA: TGCAGTGCTAGGGATACAGGGGGCTTAGTTGTTAGCAATCAGCCCCAGCATTTT

clone size: few
D gene: .
J gene: TRBJ1-2
V gene: TRBV7-9
CDR3 protein: CASSLSPPTGPYGYTF
CDR3 DNA: TGTGCCAGCAGCTTATCCCCCCCAACAGGGCCCTATGGCTACACCTTC

clone size: once
D gene: TRBD2
J gene: TRBJ2-3
V gene: TRBV7-2
CDR3 protein: CARRYTSGISTDTQYF
CDR3 DNA: TGTGCCCGCAGATACACTAGCGGGATTAGCACAGATACGCAGTATTTT

clone size: many
D gene: .
J gene: TRBJ2-5
V gene: TRBV18
CDR3 protein: CASRRGEQETQYF
CDR3 DNA: TGTGCCAGCCGGCGCGGAGAACAAGAGACCCAGTACTTC

clone size: .
D gene: .
J gene: TRBJ2-7
V gene: TRBV7-7
CDR3 protein: CASSAYMGSYEQYF
CDR3 DNA: TGTGCTAGCAGCGCGTACATGGGCTCCTACGAGCAGTACTTC